This TCR beta chain was observed in a study of siplizumab effects on memory and regulatory T cells. Notes on the study in general: The study found naive T cells seemingly more diverse than memory cells and seemingly major alloresponse contributors. The Treg-derived share of mappable alloreactive CD4+ clones averaged approximately 71% with siplizumab and over 25% in controls.

Germline-derived CDR1 and CDR2 are SGHRS and YFSETQ. V was pared by 0 bases and J by 5 bases, with 1 base of the junction left unmatched. This CDR3 spans 14 amino acids. Around 100,000 TCR templates underwent assay in each sample. Method: immunoSEQ multiplex PCR; TCRdb's copy keeps in-frame clones and lacks some. The sample has approximately 94,000 clones; 94% are singletons. Notes on this clone: Its antigen is currently unknown.

This receptor was identified in a human donor in good health. Specimen: non-Treg CD4+ T cells sorted from blood. The J gene is TRBJ2-7, the V gene TRBV5-1; the match to TRBD1 covers 11 bases. DNA of the CDR3: TGCGCCAGCAGCTTGGGGGACAGGGGGGACGAGCAGTACTTC. Residues: CASSLGDRGDEQYF.